A single sample gave rise to the 8 T cell receptor beta chains below, sequenced in a study of cytomegalovirus exposure and HLA in healthy donors. The PCR employed 60 Vbeta primers together with 13 Jbeta primers. Clones were read by immunoSEQ multiplex PCR, and TCRdb kept only the in-frame ones, dropping some. The sample includes about 150,000 clones, 55% to 70% of them seen just once. The sequenced sample consisted of PBMCs. All receptors derive from a woman aged 25 to 45 in good health and CMV-seropositive.

The rearrangement joins TRBV7-9 to TRBJ1-4, with 7 bases that match TRBD1. With 5 bases clipped from V and 8 bases from J, the junction kept 14 bases outside the gene matches. The CDR3 contains 16 residues. Germline values: CDR1 SEHNR, CDR2 FQNEAQ (reference sequence). CDR3 nucleotides: TGTGCCAGCAGCGACCGAACAGGGGTTGGTGGAGAAAAACTGTTTTTT. Encoded protein: CASSDRTGVGGEKLFF.

This chain joins TRBV18 and TRBJ1-2; D may be TRBD1 (6 bases). Germline loops: CDR1 KGHSH, CDR2 LQKENI. The CDR3 covers 14 residues. V lost 2 bases and J lost 6, with 13 bases in between. DNA for the CDR3: TGTGCCAGCTCACCAAACAGGGCTGAGGATGGCTACACCTTC. This gives the protein CASSPNRAEDGYTF.

The chain recombines TRBV6-5 with TRBJ2-7; 7 bases fit TRBD2. Looked up from germline, CDR1 is MNHEY and CDR2 is SVGAGI. This CDR3 region has 13 residues. V lost 6 bases, J lost 3 bases, and 5 bases stayed unmatched. CDR3 in DNA: TGTGCCAGCAGCTCCGGGACTATCTACGAGCAGTACTTC. Encoded protein: CASSSGTIYEQYF.

The chain has TRBV29-1 and TRBJ2-3, with D perhaps TRBD2 (6 bases). The CDR3 consists of 10 residues. Germline lookup yields CDR1 SQVTM and CDR2 ANQGSEA. V was pared by 7 bases and J by 9 bases, with 11 bases between. CDR3 nucleotides: TGCAGCGCCGCGGGGTTAACGCAGTATTTT. Protein sequence: CSAAGLTQYF.

The chain joins TRBV6-5 to TRBJ1-1; D gene uncertain. V was cut by 6 bases and J by 5 bases, with 13 bases left in between. Germline CDR1 reads MNHEY; CDR2 reads SVGAGI. There are 13 residues in the CDR3. CDR3 residues: CASRPTGWTEAFF. CDR3 DNA: TGTGCCAGCAGACCCACCGGGTGGACTGAAGCTTTCTTT.

The genes are TRBV4-1 and TRBJ2-5, with D perhaps TRBD2 (5 bases). V was trimmed by 5 bases and J by 2 bases, leaving 9 bases between them. CDR3 length: 13 residues. Per germline, CDR1 MGHRA and CDR2 YSYEKL. The CDR3 spells CASSWTVQETQYF. The CDR3 coding sequence is TGCGCCAGCAGCTGGACTGTTCAAGAGACCCAGTACTTC.

The chain is built from TRBV29-1 and TRBJ1-5; D not certain. Per germline, CDR1 SQVTM and CDR2 ANQGSEA. V lost 4 bases to trimming and J lost 4 bases, with 8 bases between them. CDR3 length: 12 amino acids. CDR3 in DNA: TGCAGCGTTGCCGGGGAGAATCAGCCCCAGCATTTT. Its translation: CSVAGENQPQHF.

The chain employs TRBV4-1 and TRBJ1-1, with D perhaps TRBD1 (6 bases). Germline CDR1 reads MGHRA; CDR2 reads YSYEKL. CDR3 length: 16 residues. With 2 bases removed from V and 6 bases from J, the gap between germline ends came to 19 bases. DNA for the CDR3: TGCGCCAGCAGCCAACCCTTCGGCAGGGGTGTCCCTGAAGCTTTCTTT. Residues: CASSQPFGRGVPEAFF.